The present TCR beta chain was sequenced within a study of PD-1 blockade in classical Hodgkin lymphoma. Sequencing used immunoSEQ multiplex PCR; TCRdb keeps in-frame clones, though not all of them. This table has 84,000 or so clones, approximately 91% appearing once. With 6 bases removed from V and 7 bases from J, the gap between germline ends came to 12 bases. The V gene's germline CDR1 is LGHNT and CDR2 FRNRAP. The CDR3 runs 12 residues. No patient escaped relapse after autologous stem cell transplantation, and brentuximab vedotin exposure varied. V and J are TRBV12-5 and TRBJ1-2; no definite D call. This TCR came from a human donor with classical Hodgkin lymphoma. This specimen was peripheral blood mononuclear cells (PBMCs), taken before the second cycle of nivolumab. Here the CDR3 DNA reads TGTGCTAGTGGCCCTGTTTCAACTGGCTACACCTTC. Amino acids: CASGPVSTGYTF.